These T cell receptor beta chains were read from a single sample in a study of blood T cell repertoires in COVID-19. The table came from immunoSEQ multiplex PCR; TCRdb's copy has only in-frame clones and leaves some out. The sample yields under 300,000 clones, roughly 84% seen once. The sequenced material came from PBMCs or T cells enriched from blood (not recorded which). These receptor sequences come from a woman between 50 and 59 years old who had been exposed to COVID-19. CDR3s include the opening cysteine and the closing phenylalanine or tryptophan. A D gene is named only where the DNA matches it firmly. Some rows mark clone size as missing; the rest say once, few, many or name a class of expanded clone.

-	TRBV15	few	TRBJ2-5	TGTGCCACCAGCAGAGATGGGGAGGCGGGAGAGACCCAGTACTTC	CATSRDGEAGETQYF
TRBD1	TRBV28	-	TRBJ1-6	TGTGCCAGCAGCCCCACGGGACAGGGAAGCTCCTATAATTCACCCCTCCACTTT	CASSPTGQGSSYNSPLHF
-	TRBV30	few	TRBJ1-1	TGTGCCTGGAGATACCGACAGTCGAACACTGAAGCTTTCTTT	CAWRYRQSNTEAFF
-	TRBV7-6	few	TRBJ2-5	TGTGCCAGCAGCCTATTGACAGGGACTTGGGAGACCCAGTACTTC	CASSLLTGTWETQYF
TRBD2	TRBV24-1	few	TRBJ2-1	TGTGCCACCAAGGGGACTAGCGTTGATGAGCAGTTCTTC	CATKGTSVDEQFF
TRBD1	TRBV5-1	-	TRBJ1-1	TGCGCCAGTACTACAGGGGGCGTCAGGCATGAGGCTTTCTTT	CASTTGGVRHEAFF
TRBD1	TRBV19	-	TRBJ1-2	TGTGCCAGTAGTAGGGGACAGGGGATGTCCTATGGCTACACCTTC	CASSRGQGMSYGYTF
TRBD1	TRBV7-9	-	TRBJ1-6	TGTGCCAGCAGCTTAGCGGGGGACAGGGCTAATTCACCCCTCCACTTT	CASSLAGDRANSPLHF
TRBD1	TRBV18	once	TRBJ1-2	TGTGCCAGCTCACCAAAGGGGGCAGCGGTTGGCTACACCTTC	CASSPKGAAVGYTF
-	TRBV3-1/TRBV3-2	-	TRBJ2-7	TGTGCCAGCAGCCGCGGGGTCTTCTACGAGCAGTACTTC	CASSRGVFYEQYF
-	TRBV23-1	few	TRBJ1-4	TGCGCCAGCGGCCATTATGAAAAACTGTTTTTT	CASGHYEKLFF
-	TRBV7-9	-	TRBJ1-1	TGTGCCAGCAGCTTAGGGGCAGGATCAGGCACTGAAGCTTTCTTT	CASSLGAGSGTEAFF
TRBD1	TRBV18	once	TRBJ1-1	TGTGCCAGCTCACCACAGGGGGCATGGACTGAAGCTTTCTTT	CASSPQGAWTEAFF
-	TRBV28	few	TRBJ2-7	TGTGCCAGCACCTCTAGAGTGTGGGGGGGGCTGTACGAGCAGTACTTC	CASTSRVWGGLYEQYF
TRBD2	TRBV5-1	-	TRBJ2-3	TGCGCCAGCAGCTTGCAAGCTAGCGGGGGGGCGGATACGCAGTATTTT	CASSLQASGGADTQYF
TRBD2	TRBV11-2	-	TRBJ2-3	TGTGCCAGCAGCTTACGGGGGGGCGACTCAGATACGCAGTATTTT	CASSLRGGDSDTQYF
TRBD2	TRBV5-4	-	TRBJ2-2	TGTGCCAGCAGCCCGGGGGGGCGGAACACCGGGGAGCTGTTTTTT	CASSPGGRNTGELFF
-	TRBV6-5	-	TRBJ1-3	TGTGCCAGCAGGCTGACAGACAACTCTGGAAACACCATATATTTT	CASRLTDNSGNTIYF
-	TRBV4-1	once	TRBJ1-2	TGCGCCAGCAGCCAAGAGTCAGACTATGGCTACACCTTC	CASSQESDYGYTF
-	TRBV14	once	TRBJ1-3	TGTGCCAGCAGCCAAGTGGCGGGTTCTGGAAACACCATATATTTT	CASSQVAGSGNTIYF
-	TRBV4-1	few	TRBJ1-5	TGCGCCAGCAGCCAAGAGGGGCAGATTTATAGCAATCAGCCCCAGCATTTT	CASSQEGQIYSNQPQHF
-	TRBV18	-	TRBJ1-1	TGTGCCAGCTCACGGCTCGGCGGAGACACTGAAGCTTTCTTT	CASSRLGGDTEAFF
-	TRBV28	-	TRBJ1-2	TGTGCCAGCATCCCGGGAGGGGTCTCCTATGGCTACACCTTC	CASIPGGVSYGYTF
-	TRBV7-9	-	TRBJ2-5	TGTGCCAGCAGCTTTTATACGGGGGGCGAAGAGACCCAGTACTTC	CASSFYTGGEETQYF
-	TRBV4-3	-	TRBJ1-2	TGCGCCAGCAGCCAGGTCGAGGCGCCCCGTTATGGCTACACCTTC	CASSQVEAPRYGYTF
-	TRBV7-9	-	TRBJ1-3	TGTGCCAGCAAAGACAGCTCTGGAAACACCATATATTTT	CASKDSSGNTIYF
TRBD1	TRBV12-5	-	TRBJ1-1	TGTGCTAGTGGTTTCTGGACAGGGGGGAACACTGAAGCTTTCTTT	CASGFWTGGNTEAFF
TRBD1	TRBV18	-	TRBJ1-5	TGTGCCAGCTCATCGGGGGACAGTGGGTTACCCCAGCATTTT	CASSSGDSGLPQHF
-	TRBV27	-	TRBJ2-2	TGTGCCAGCAGTACGGGGGGCAACCCCGGGGAGCTGTTTTTT	CASSTGGNPGELFF
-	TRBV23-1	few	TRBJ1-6	TGCGCCAGCAGTCAATCGATCCCGAGGAATTCACCCCTCCACTTT	CASSQSIPRNSPLHF
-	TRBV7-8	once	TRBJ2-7	TGTGCCAGCAGCACACAAGCGAGCTCCTACGAGCAGTACTTC	CASSTQASSYEQYF
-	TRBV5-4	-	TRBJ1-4	TGTGCCAGCAGCTTTCAGGGACATGGCCCGGGAAAACTGTTTTTT	CASSFQGHGPGKLFF
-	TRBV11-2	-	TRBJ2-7	TGTGCCAGCAGCTTTATCAGGGGCTACGAGCAGTACTTC	CASSFIRGYEQYF
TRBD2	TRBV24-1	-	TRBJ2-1	TGTGCCACCAGTGATTTGCAAGCTAGCGGGGGGGGAGAGCAGTTCTTC	CATSDLQASGGGEQFF
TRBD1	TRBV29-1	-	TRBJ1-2	TGCAGCGTCCACCCGGGACAGGGGTTTGGCTACACCTTC	CSVHPGQGFGYTF
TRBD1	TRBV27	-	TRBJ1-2	TGTGCCAGCGGTCGGACAGGGGCTTATGGCTACACCTTC	CASGRTGAYGYTF
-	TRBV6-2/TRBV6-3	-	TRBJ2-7	TGTGCCAGCAGTCTACAGAGCATCTTAGAAGAGCAGTACTTC	CASSLQSILEEQYF
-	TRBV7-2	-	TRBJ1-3	TGTGCCAGCAGCGAACAAAGCTCTGGAAACACCATATATTTT	CASSEQSSGNTIYF
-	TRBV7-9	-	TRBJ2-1	TGTGCCAGCAGCCCGCGGACTGCTCGATCATACAATGAGCAGTTCTTC	CASSPRTARSYNEQFF
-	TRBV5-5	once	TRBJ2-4	TGTGCCAGCAGCTCCCAGGGAAGGGAAAACATTCAGTACTTC	CASSSQGRENIQYF
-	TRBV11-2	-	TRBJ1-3	TGTGCCAGCAGCTTAAGAGGAGGGAGGGACACCATATATTTT	CASSLRGGRDTIYF
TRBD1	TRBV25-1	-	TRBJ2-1	TGTGCCAGCAGTGATGAGGGACAGGGGGGCAATGAGCAGTTCTTC	CASSDEGQGGNEQFF
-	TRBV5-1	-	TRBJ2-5	TGCGCCAGCAGCTTGCCCTCAGGGCGACAAGAGACCCAGTACTTC	CASSLPSGRQETQYF
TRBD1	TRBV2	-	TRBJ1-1	TGTGCCAGCAGTACCGGGACAGGGAGGCCTGAAGCTTTCTTT	CASSTGTGRPEAFF
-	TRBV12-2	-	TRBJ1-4	TGTGCAAGTCGCTGGCCCACCGAAAAACTGTTTTTT	CASRWPTEKLFF
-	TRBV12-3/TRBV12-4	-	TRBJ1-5	TGTGCCAGCAGTTTAGGCGGTGATCAGCCCCAGCATTTT	CASSLGGDQPQHF
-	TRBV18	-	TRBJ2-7	TGTGCCAGCTCACCCGGAGCAGATTACTACGAGCAGTACTTC	CASSPGADYYEQYF
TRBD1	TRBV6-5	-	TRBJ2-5	TGTGCCAGCAGTCCGTTGACAGGGAAAGAGACCCAGTACTTC	CASSPLTGKETQYF
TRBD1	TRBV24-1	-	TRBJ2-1	TGTGCCACCAGTGTATCGGGGACAGGGTCTTACAATGAGCAGTTCTTC	CATSVSGTGSYNEQFF
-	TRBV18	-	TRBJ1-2	TGTGCCAGCTCACCCGACCCAGGAGGTTATGGCTACACCTTC	CASSPDPGGYGYTF
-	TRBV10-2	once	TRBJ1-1	TGCGCCAGCAGGCCCGGGGTTGGTGATAAAGCTTTCTTT	CASRPGVGDKAFF
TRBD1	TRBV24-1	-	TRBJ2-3	TGTGCCACCAGTGATTCCGACAGGGGTCCGAACACAGATACGCAGTATTTT	CATSDSDRGPNTDTQYF
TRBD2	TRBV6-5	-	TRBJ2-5	TGTGCCAGCTCACCAAGAATGGGACTAAAAGAGACCCAGTACTTC	CASSPRMGLKETQYF
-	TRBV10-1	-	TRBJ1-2	TGCGCCAGCAGTGAGCAACGAAACTGGGGCTACACCTTC	CASSEQRNWGYTF
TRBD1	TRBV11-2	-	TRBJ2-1	TGTGCCAGCAGCTTAACGGGACAGTTCTACAATGAGCAGTTCTTC	CASSLTGQFYNEQFF